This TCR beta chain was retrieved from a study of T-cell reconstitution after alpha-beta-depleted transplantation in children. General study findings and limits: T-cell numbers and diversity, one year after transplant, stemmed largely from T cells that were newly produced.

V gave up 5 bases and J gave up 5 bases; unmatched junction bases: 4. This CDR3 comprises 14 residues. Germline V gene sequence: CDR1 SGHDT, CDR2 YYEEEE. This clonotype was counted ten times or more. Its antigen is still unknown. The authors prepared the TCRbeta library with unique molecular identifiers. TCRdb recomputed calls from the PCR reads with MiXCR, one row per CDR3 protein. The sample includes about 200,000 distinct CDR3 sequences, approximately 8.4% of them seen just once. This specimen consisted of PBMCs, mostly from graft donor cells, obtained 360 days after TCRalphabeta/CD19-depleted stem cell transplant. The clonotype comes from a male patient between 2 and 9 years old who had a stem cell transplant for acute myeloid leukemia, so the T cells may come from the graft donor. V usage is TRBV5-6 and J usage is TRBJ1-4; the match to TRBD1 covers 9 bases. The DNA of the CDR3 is TGTGCCAGCAGTAGACAGGGGGAAAATGAAAAACTGTTTTTT. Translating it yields CASSRQGENEKLFF.